This T cell receptor (beta chain) was captured in a study of T cell responses to AZD1222 COVID-19 vaccine. The table lists this clone with a count of one. Assay: immunoSEQ multiplex PCR; the TCRdb copy retains only in-frame clones and omits some. The data contain about 130,000 clones, about nine tenths of them singletons. The origin of this receptor is an adult who received the AZD1222 COVID-19 vaccine. Sequencing used peripheral blood, obtained 28 days after the second AZD1222 dose.

CDR3 coding DNA: TGCGCCAGCAGCCAAGCCAAGCGGGGGGGCCCCAATGAGCAGTTCTTC. It translates to CASSQAKRGGPNEQFF. The chain recombines TRBV4-3 with TRBJ2-1; 10 bases line up with TRBD2. V trimming: 1 base; J trimming: 6 bases; junction bases outside the gene matches: 6. Germline CDR1 and CDR2: LGHNA and YSLEER. The CDR3 runs 16 residues.